There are many counts of the clone carrying this T cell receptor (beta chain). Its antigen is as yet unknown. The sample is drawn from a study of regulatory T cells in long-lasting Graves disease. General study results and limits: Accuracy was perhaps lowered by the small sample size.

The CDR3 extends over 17 amino acids. The germline V and J ends were trimmed by 6 bases and 2 bases, with 22 bases remaining between them. CDR1 is LNHDA, CDR2 SQIVND, per germline (reference sequence). Combining iRepertoire HTBI primers with Arm-PCR of CDR3 regions, the authors built TCR beta libraries. TCRdb itself ran the multiplex PCR reads through MiXCR, one entry per CDR3 protein. The repertoire consists of around 400,000 distinct CDR3 sequences, with 10% to 15% occurring once and the leading ten covering 15% to 20%. Time point given: newly diagnosed GD, antithyroid drugs for less than 3 months. Following extraction of RNA from PBMCs, that RNA was used to make the TCR library. Collection of peripheral blood (about 10 milliliters) was done using EDTA tubes. The same specimen was also included in a second study, on T cells in Graves' hyperthyroidism and ophthalmopathy. That work states: Hyperthyroidism patients were newly diagnosed, had disease duration under 2 months, and were aged 18 to 65 years. Researchers ran a first-round RT-PCR on the TCR CDR3 using the HTBI primer set.

The chain joins TRBV19 to TRBJ2-5; D might be TRBD2 (6 bases). The sequencing here drew on peripheral blood mononuclear cells (PBMCs), taken at new diagnosis, from a patient treated with antithyroid drugs. The clonotype was recovered from a woman aged 18-29 years with Graves disease. The CDR3 spells CASRIFHEGTRQETQYF. The CDR3 DNA sequence: TGTGCCAGTAGGATTTTCCACGAAGGGACTCGACAAGAGACCCAGTACTTC.